This TCR beta chain stems from a study of cytomegalovirus exposure and HLA in healthy donors. Overall study context: Genotyping showed 81% of a few hundred donors falling in the Caucasian-associated ancestry cluster. Notes on the study in general: It was only CMV serostatus that was available as immune exposure information. Among donors in an Asian-associated ancestry cluster, a later analysis reportedly found fewer N-insertions than the roughly 700-donor mean. Further analysis was carried out later, and it showed several of the most significant clusters appearing linked to common viral pathogens.

The germline gives CDR1 SGHVS, CDR2 FQNEAQ. The CDR3 has 14 residues. V dropped 4 bases and J dropped 5 bases, with 12 bases sitting between them. With 60 Vbeta and 13 Jbeta primers, the PCR was carried out. Using immunoSEQ multiplex PCR, the repertoire was profiled, and TCRdb retains in-frame clones only, with some absent. The sample lists about 130,000 clones, around 80% seen once, with roughly 6.8% in the top ten. As regards this clone: Its antigen is not identified.

The sequencing input was PBMCs. This chain connects TRBV7-8 to TRBJ1-5; a weak D match, TRBD1 (6 bases). This TCR was recovered from a man aged 35 to 55 in good health and CMV-seropositive. The CDR3 DNA follows: TGTGCCAGCAGCTCGAGGGACATCTATCAGCCCCAGCATTTT. As protein: CASSSRDIYQPQHF.